The 24 T cell receptor beta chains below all came from one sample that was sequenced in a study of T cell repertoires in cytomegalovirus infection. MiXCR, applied by TCRdb to the reads, yields one record per CDR3 protein. The sample holds roughly 230,000 distinct CDR3 sequences; approximately 7% are singletons and the top ten take about 6.5%. The specimen was PBMCs. These receptors were collected from a human donor in good health (CMV status not recorded). Some clones in this sample may be carry-over from other donors' samples.

This clonotype occurred many times. The rearrangement joins TRBV19 to TRBJ1-1; 7 bases are a match to TRBD1. Unmatched junction bases numbered 8, after V lost 5 bases and J lost 2 bases. Germline CDR1 is LNHDA and CDR2 is SQIVND (reference sequence). The CDR3 length is 15 residues. The chain's CDR3 is CASSGMAGGNTEAFF. The CDR3, as DNA: TGTGCCAGTAGTGGGATGGCAGGGGGTAACACTGAAGCTTTCTTT.

This clonotype occurred many times. The rearrangement links TRBV19 to TRBJ1-1, with D possibly TRBD1 on 5 matching bases. Germline CDR1 and CDR2: LNHDA and SQIVND (reference sequence). Trimming took 3 bases from V and 3 from J, leaving 8 bases between them. The CDR3 consists of 13 residues. The CDR3 sequence: CASSMAGYTEAFF. The CDR3 DNA reads as TGTGCCAGTAGTATGGCAGGGTACACTGAAGCTTTCTTT.

At least ten counts were recorded for this clonotype. This chain links TRBV5-1 with TRBJ2-7, with TRBD1 as a possible D gene (6 bases). V was pared by 2 bases and J by 4 bases, with 16 bases between. The CDR3 is made up of 15 amino acids. CDR1 is SGHRS and CDR2 is YFSETQ in the germline V gene. CDR3 in amino acids: CASSLAGQQAYEQYF. The CDR3, as DNA: TGCGCCAGCAGCTTAGCCGGACAGCAAGCTTACGAGCAGTACTTC.

Ten or more counts support this clonotype. The CDR3 is CASSLADRGKIDGYTF. CDR3 DNA sequence: TGTGCCAGCAGCTTAGCGGACAGGGGCAAGATTGATGGCTACACCTTC. This chain connects TRBV7-2 to TRBJ1-2, with TRBD1 matching over 9 bases. This CDR3 comprises 16 residues. Germline-derived CDR1 and CDR2 are SGHTA and FQGNSA. V lost 0 bases to trimming and J lost 6 bases; unmatched junction nucleotides: 8.

V usage is TRBV7-9 and J usage is TRBJ1-6; possible D gene TRBD1, 5 bases. Germline CDR1 and CDR2: SEHNR and FQNEAQ (reference sequence). This CDR3 comprises 16 residues. V was cut by 7 bases and J by 10 bases, with 23 bases left in between. In nucleotides, the CDR3 is TGTGCCAGCAACCCTGGGGCGAGGTCGGTATGGTCACCCCTCCACTTT. It yields the protein CASNPGARSVWSPLHF.

This clonotype was seen many times. V and J are TRBV2 and TRBJ1-2; D is possibly TRBD1 (5 bases). The germline CDR1 and CDR2 sequences are SNHLY and FYNNEI. This CDR3 has 13 residues. V lost 8 bases to trimming and J lost 4 bases, with 14 bases between them. The CDR3 nucleotides are TGTGCCAGCCTGAATTTGGGGGGCTATGGCTACACCTTC. Amino acids: CASLNLGGYGYTF.

This clonotype came up many times. This sequence joins TRBV2 and TRBJ1-5, with a tentative D call TRBD1 (5 bases). Germline CDR1 SNHLY, CDR2 FYNNEI. Deletions cut 6 bases from V and 4 bases from J, with 10 bases between. The CDR3 has 13 amino acids. Here the CDR3 DNA reads TGTGCCAGCAGCCCAGGGCAGAATCAGCCCCAGCATTTT. This codes for CASSPGQNQPQHF.

This clonotype was counted many times. The chain is built from TRBV5-4 and TRBJ2-1, with D perhaps assigned TRBD1 or TRBD2 (5 bases each). Germline CDR1 SGHNT, CDR2 YYREEE (reference sequence). CDR3 length: 15 amino acids. Trimming shortened V by 3 bases and J by 5 bases, and 15 bases separated the two germline ends. The CDR3 spells CASSWGRKDHNEQFF. The CDR3 coding sequence is TGTGCCAGCAGCTGGGGACGGAAGGATCACAATGAGCAGTTCTTC.

CDR3 loop: CATKVLAGGTDTQYF. CDR3 in DNA: TGTGCCACCAAAGTCTTAGCGGGGGGAACAGATACGCAGTATTTT. The V gene is TRBV2, the J gene TRBJ2-3, with 10 nucleotides matching TRBD2. The ends lost 10 bases at V and 3 bases at J; junction bases unmatched: 10. The germline V gene has CDR1 SNHLY and CDR2 FYNNEI. This CDR3 comprises 15 residues.

This clonotype was recorded at least ten times. CDR3 DNA sequence: TGTGCCAGCAGCTTAGGAAAGGGGGCGAAGGAGACCCAGTACTTC. This gives the protein CASSLGKGAKETQYF. The gene calls are TRBV7-2 and TRBJ2-5; TRBD1 matches at 7 bases. The CDR3 contains 15 residues. Germline CDR1 SGHTA, CDR2 FQGNSA. Trimming removed 1 base from V and 5 bases from J; junction bases left unmatched: 7.

This clonotype was counted many times. The chain employs TRBV20-1 and TRBJ1-2; TRBD1 might be the D (5 bases). The CDR3 runs to 12 residues. Trimming shortened V by 3 bases and J by 8 bases, and 13 bases separated the two germline ends. CDR1 is DFQATT and CDR2 is SNEGSKA in the germline V gene (reference sequence). The CDR3 loop reads CSARKQGGGYTF. The DNA of the CDR3 is TGCAGTGCTAGGAAGCAGGGTGGGGGCTACACCTTC.

This clonotype has at least ten counts. The V gene is TRBV12-3 or TRBV12-4, the J gene TRBJ2-6; D unclear. This CDR3 is 14 amino acids long. Trimming shortened V by 4 bases and J by 2 bases, and 6 bases separated the two germline ends. The CDR3 loop is CASSSRAGANVLTF. The DNA for the CDR3 is TGTGCCAGCAGTTCTAGGGCTGGGGCCAACGTCCTGACTTTC.

This clonotype has a count of ten or more. The V gene is TRBV5-5, the J gene TRBJ2-2, with 8 bases fitting TRBD2. The CDR3 extends over 16 amino acids. Germline CDR1 is SGHKS and CDR2 is YYEKEE (reference sequence). V was pared by 4 bases and J by 4 bases, with 9 bases of the junction left unmatched. As DNA, the CDR3 is TGTGCCAGCAGCCCTACGGGGGGGCGGATCACCGGGGAGCTGTTTTTT. This codes for CASSPTGGRITGELFF.

Many counts were recorded for this clonotype. This chain uses TRBV6-2 or TRBV6-3 with TRBJ2-1; 10 bases fit TRBD2. The CDR3 extends over 15 amino acids. Looked up from germline, CDR1 is MNHEY and CDR2 is SVGEGT. The V gene end was trimmed by 6 bases and the J gene end by 4 bases; junction bases not matched to a gene: 6. The CDR3 region has the DNA TGTGCCAGCAGCCTGCCTAGCGGGGGATACAATGAGCAGTTCTTC. Protein: CASSLPSGGYNEQFF.

This clonotype was observed many times. The chain links TRBV7-2 to TRBJ1-5; D possibly corresponds to TRBD1 (5 bases). The CDR3 is 13 residues long. Trimming took 1 base from V and 5 from J, leaving 6 bases between them. Germline V gene lookup returns CDR1 SGHTA and CDR2 FQGNSA. The CDR3 reads CASSLGGDQPQHF. The CDR3 region has the DNA TGTGCCAGCAGCTTAGGGGGCGATCAGCCCCAGCATTTT.

This clonotype was recorded at least ten times. The chain is built from TRBV7-8 and TRBJ2-7; 9 bases fit TRBD1. V lost 2 bases, J lost 3 bases, and 5 bases stayed unmatched. This CDR3 spans 15 amino acids. Germline CDR1 and CDR2: SGHVS and FQNEAQ. This CDR3 is CASSLLDRGYYEQYF. Written as DNA, the CDR3 is TGTGCCAGCAGCTTACTGGACAGGGGATACTACGAGCAGTACTTC.

In this sample, this clonotype turned up many times. This chain uses TRBV29-1 with TRBJ1-1; D gene ambiguous. The length of the CDR3 is 15 residues. In germline, CDR1 is SQVTM, CDR2 ANQGSEA. V dropped 4 bases and J dropped 1 base, with 16 bases sitting between them. CDR3: CSVVTLGIPNTEAFF. CDR3 coding DNA: TGCAGCGTTGTAACGTTAGGCATCCCGAACACTGAAGCTTTCTTT.

This clonotype was observed at least ten times. V is TRBV28 and J is TRBJ2-3, with 9 bases that match TRBD1. This CDR3 region has 15 residues. The germline V gene has CDR1 MDHEN and CDR2 SYDVKM. Trimming took 3 bases from V and 5 from J; bases not matched to a gene: 6. CDR3 sequence (DNA): TGTGCCAGCAGTTTTACCGGGACAGGGATAGATACGCAGTATTTT. It is translated as CASSFTGTGIDTQYF.

This clonotype was counted ten times or more. The chain has TRBV20-1 and TRBJ1-5; D not certain. The germline V gene encodes CDR1 DFQATT and CDR2 SNEGSKA (reference sequence). This CDR3 has 14 residues. The ends were cut back, 3 bases at V and 2 bases at J, with 11 bases in the middle. CDR3 bases: TGCAGTGCTAGCTGGGGAGGTCGCAATCAGCCCCAGCATTTT. This translates into CSASWGGRNQPQHF.

The table lists this clonotype with many counts. The V gene is TRBV28, the J gene TRBJ1-2, with a possible D match to TRBD1 (5 bases). The V gene's germline CDR1 is MDHEN and CDR2 SYDVKM. V lost 8 bases and J lost 7, with 20 bases in between. This CDR3 has 14 residues. DNA for the CDR3: TGTGCCAGCGGCAACAGGCTCTCCCGGGGTGGCTACACCTTC. Its translation: CASGNRLSRGGYTF.

The sample holds many counts of this clonotype. The gene calls are TRBV20-1 and TRBJ1-5; 10 bases are shared with TRBD1. V trimming: 5 bases; J trimming: 6 bases; junction bases outside the gene matches: 7. Germline V CDR1 and CDR2: DFQATT, SNEGSKA (reference sequence). This CDR3 spans 14 amino acids. DNA of the CDR3: TGCAGTGCTGTGACAGGGGGCGAGAGTCAGCCCCAGCATTTT. Translation gives CSAVTGGESQPQHF.

Ten or more counts support this clonotype. The chain has TRBV4-3 and TRBJ2-3, with D hard to call. V lost 0 bases and J lost 2, with 12 bases in between. The germline CDR1 and CDR2 sequences are LGHNA and YSLEER. This CDR3 has 16 residues. CDR3 sequence reads: CASSQDSTSNTDTQYF. CDR3 nucleotide sequence: TGCGCCAGCAGCCAAGATTCGACCTCCAACACAGATACGCAGTATTTT.

Many counts were recorded for this clonotype. This sequence joins TRBV29-1 and TRBJ1-2; D perhaps matches TRBD1 (5 bases). CDR1 and CDR2 (germline): SQVTM, ANQGSEA. CDR3 length: 14 residues. Trimming stripped 8 bases from V and 5 bases from J, with 21 bases between. The CDR3 reads CSTEGQMISYGYTF. The CDR3, as DNA: TGCAGCACGGAGGGGCAGATGATAAGTTATGGCTACACCTTC.

This clonotype has just a few counts. This chain uses TRBV4-3 with TRBJ1-2; 8 nucleotides line up with TRBD1. The CDR3 is made up of 15 amino acids. Germline V gene lookup returns CDR1 LGHNA and CDR2 YSLEER. V shed 1 base, J shed 8 bases, and the junction held 9 bases outside the gene matches. The CDR3 here is CASSQVQDRAAGYTF. In DNA, the CDR3 is TGCGCCAGCAGCCAAGTCCAGGACAGGGCAGCGGGCTACACCTTC.